This TCR beta chain appears in the sequencing data of a study of shared T cell receptors in the human thymus. The CDR3 sequence is 17 residues long. In germline, CDR1 is SEHNR, CDR2 FQNEAQ (reference sequence). The V gene end was trimmed by 3 bases and the J gene end by 2 bases; junction bases not matched to a gene: 5. Clones were read by immunoSEQ multiplex PCR, and TCRdb kept only the in-frame ones, dropping some. The sample holds about 660,000 clones, about 89% seen once. This sample also appeared in a second study, on human thymus T cells. As that study records: Those donating were healthy Finnish infants in corrective surgery for congenital heart defects. Thymic resections from corrective heart surgery supplied the tissue. Blood and thymic repertoires both appeared biased in V and J gene usage. The related literature has documented a marked overlap of thymic repertoires among unrelated individuals.

The sequenced sample was thymocytes. J is TRBJ2-1 and V is TRBV7-9; 12 positions agree with TRBD2. This receptor was taken from a boy less than two years old with a congenital heart defect. CDR3: CASSFQLAGGAYNEQFF. The CDR3 bases are TGTGCCAGCAGCTTTCAACTAGCGGGAGGAGCCTACAATGAGCAGTTCTTC.